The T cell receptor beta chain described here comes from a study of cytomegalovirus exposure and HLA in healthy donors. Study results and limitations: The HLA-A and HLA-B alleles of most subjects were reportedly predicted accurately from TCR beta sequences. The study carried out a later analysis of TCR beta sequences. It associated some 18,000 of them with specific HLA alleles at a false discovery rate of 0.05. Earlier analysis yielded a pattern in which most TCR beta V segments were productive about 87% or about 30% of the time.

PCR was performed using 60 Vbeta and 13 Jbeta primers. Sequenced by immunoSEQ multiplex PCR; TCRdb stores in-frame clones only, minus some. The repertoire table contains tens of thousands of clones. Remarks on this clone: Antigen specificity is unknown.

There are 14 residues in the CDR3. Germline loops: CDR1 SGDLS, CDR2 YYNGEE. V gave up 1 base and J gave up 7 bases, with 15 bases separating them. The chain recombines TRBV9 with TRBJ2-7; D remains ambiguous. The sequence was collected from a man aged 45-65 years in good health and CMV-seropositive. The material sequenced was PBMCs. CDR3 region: CASSVLKDIGEQYF. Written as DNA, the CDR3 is TGTGCCAGCAGCGTATTAAAAGATATCGGGGAGCAGTACTTC.